This passage covers 10 T cell receptor beta chains from one sample sequenced in a study of read filtering for tumor transcriptome and immune sequencing. This library used roughly 400 ng RNA and molecular barcoded adaptors spanning alpha/delta and beta/gamma chains. A single record per CDR3 protein comes from TCRdb applying MiXCR to the reads. The sample contains approximately 59,000 distinct CDR3 sequences, roughly 12% of which appear only once. Input material: a population of CD138-negative cells sorted from bone marrow. The receptors were sampled from a donor aged 40 or older with multiple myeloma.

In this sample, this clonotype turned up many times. The chain carries TRBV11-2 and TRBJ2-1, with unresolved D. Germline CDR1 and CDR2: SGHAT and FQNNGV. V was shortened by 0 bases and J by 7 bases, with 7 bases between the two germline ends. CDR3 size: 13 residues. Here the CDR3 reads CASSLDRPNEQFF. CDR3 bases: TGTGCCAGCAGCTTAGACAGACCAAATGAGCAGTTCTTC.

This clonotype was observed a few times. This sequence may be a read error, since a much larger clone differs from it by one base. The V and J genes are TRBV2 and TRBJ2-1; D possibly uses TRBD1 or TRBD2 (6 bases each). Per the germline V gene, CDR1 is SNHLY and CDR2 is FYNNEI. CDR3 size: 14 residues. The CDR3 nucleotides read TGTGCCAGCAGTACAGGGACTTCCTACGATGAGCAGTTCTTC. It translates to CASSTGTSYDEQFF.

For this clonotype: This may come from a read error, since a much larger clone is one base off. This chain's CDR3 is CASSLFGGYAF. In DNA, the CDR3 is TGTGCCAGCAGTTTGTTCGGCGGCTACGCCTTC. This rearrangement joins TRBV12-3 or TRBV12-4 to TRBJ1-2; D is undetermined. The CDR3 spans 11 residues.

This clonotype was found many times. This chain links TRBV3-1 with TRBJ2-7, with 7 nucleotides matching TRBD1. With V trimmed by 3 bases and J by 4 bases, 6 bases remained unmatched. The CDR3 totals 14 residues. From germline, CDR1 is LGHDT and CDR2 YNNKEL (reference sequence). CDR3 in DNA: TGTGCCAGCAGCCATCACGACAGGGCGTACGAGCAGTACTTC. It yields the protein CASSHHDRAYEQYF.

Regarding this clonotype: One base away lies a much larger clone, so this may be a sequencing read error. This chain joins TRBV29-1 and TRBJ1-2, with D perhaps matching TRBD1 (5 bases). V lost 4 bases and J 6 bases, leaving 18 bases between the germline ends. Germline V gene lookup returns CDR1 SQVTM and CDR2 ANQGSEA. The CDR3 runs to 14 residues. The CDR3 is CSVVGGRPLDGYTF. The CDR3 nucleotides are TGCAGCGTTGTGGGGGGTAGACCCTTAGATGGCTACACCTTC.

This clonotype was counted many times. This chain connects TRBV10-3 to TRBJ2-3, with 8 bases aligning to TRBD2. With V trimmed by 8 bases and J by 2 bases, 3 bases remained unmatched. The CDR3 has 13 residues. Germline CDR1 ENHRY, CDR2 SYGVKD. The CDR3 DNA reads TGTGCCATCCAGCGGGAGCCCACAGATACGCAGTATTTT. Translating gives CAIQREPTDTQYF.

The chain combines TRBV19 with TRBJ2-2, with no clear D. Germline V gene sequence: CDR1 LNHDA, CDR2 SQIVND (reference sequence). The CDR3 runs 12 residues. V was pared by 5 bases and J by 6 bases, with 7 bases between. CDR3 nucleotide sequence: TGTGCCAGTAGTTCCGCGGCCGGGGAGCTGTTTTTT. This encodes CASSSAAGELFF.

This clonotype was detected a few times. J is TRBJ2-5 and V is TRBV12-3 or TRBV12-4; D is undetermined. Trimming shortened V by 5 bases and J by 2 bases, and 12 bases separated the two germline ends. CDR3 size: 14 residues. The CDR3 DNA reads TGTGCCAGCAGTCCCCCCCGTAGACAAGAGACCCAGTACTTC. The encoded protein is CASSPPRRQETQYF.

On this clonotype itself: With a much larger clone just one base away, this may be a read error. CDR3 sequence (DNA): TGTGCCAGTAGTATTCCCGGGCTTAGTGGCTACACCTTC. This encodes CASSIPGLSGYTF. The rearrangement joins TRBV19 to TRBJ1-2; D gene ambiguous. CDR1 is LNHDA and CDR2 is SQIVND in the germline V gene (reference sequence). This CDR3 region has 13 residues. The V and J ends lost 3 bases and 7 bases respectively, with 12 bases between them.

In this sample, this clonotype turned up many times. This sequence joins TRBV2 and TRBJ2-1; 15 bases line up with TRBD2. Germline V gives CDR1 SNHLY, CDR2 FYNNEI. The length of the CDR3 is 15 residues. The V gene end was trimmed by 4 bases and the J gene end by 6 bases; junction bases not matched to a gene: 1. The CDR3 DNA reads TGTGCCAGCAGTGGGACTAGCGGGGGGGCCAATGAGCAGTTCTTC. Translation gives CASSGTSGGANEQFF.